This TCR beta chain appears in the sequencing data of a study of regulatory T cells in long-lasting Graves disease. Construction of the TCR beta libraries employed iRepertoire HTBI primers in conjunction with Arm-PCR of CDR3 regions. TCRdb ran MiXCR on the multiplex PCR reads and lists one entry per CDR3 protein. In the table there are over 300,000 distinct CDR3 sequences, roughly 15% of which are singletons. Sample time point: newly diagnosed GD, antithyroid drugs for less than 3 months. PBMC RNA served as the TCR library source. The CDR3 extends over 14 amino acids. The V end lost 6 bases, the J end lost 9 bases, and 15 bases lay between the germline ends. In germline, CDR1 is SGHAT, CDR2 FQNNGV. Remarks on this clonotype: As yet, its antigen is unknown.

Whole-study findings and limits: Few sampled subjects may have lowered accuracy. Thyroid tissue went unstudied; only peripheral blood was examined.

The sample here was peripheral blood mononuclear cells (PBMCs), taken at new diagnosis, from a patient treated with antithyroid drugs. The chain is built from TRBV11-2 and TRBJ1-6, with D possibly TRBD1 on 5 matching bases. The receptor's source is a female donor with Graves disease. The CDR3 DNA reads TGTGCCAGCAGACCTCTGAGGGGTCGTTCACCCCTCCACTTT. This gives the protein CASRPLRGRSPLHF. The complete variable domain, with remaining parts taken from reference TRBV11-2 and TRBJ1-6, reads EAGVAQSPRYKIIEKRQSVAFWCNPISGHATLYWYQQILGQGPKLLIQFQNNGVVDDSQLPKDRFSAERLKGVDSTLKIQPAKLEDSAVYLCASRPLRGRSPLHFGNGTRLTVT.